This entry lists 26 T cell receptor delta chains sequenced from one sample in a study of delta chains in infants with herpesvirus infections. Gamma-chain- and delta-chain-specific primers converted PBMC RNA into TCR cDNA. TCRdb redid clone calling on the RT-PCR reads using CATT. This table has about 700 delta-chain clones, around 50% appearing once. The source was peripheral blood, collected at time point 1 of longitudinal follow-up. All receptors come from a human donor who was a Ugandan infant, either HIV-exposed or HIV-unexposed (not recorded which).

This clone is judged large. This sequence joins TRDV1 and TRDJ1; perhaps TRDD2 as D (7 bases). Trimming took 3 bases from V and 6 from J, leaving 38 bases between them. The CDR3 runs to 22 residues. Germline V gives CDR1 TSWWSYY, CDR2 QGS. The CDR3 DNA reads as TGTGCTCTTGGGGACCGGGGGCCTTCCTTACCGTTTACTGGGCCCCAGTCCTATAAACTCATCTTT. Translating gives CALGDRGPSLPFTGPQSYKLIF.

In regard to this clone: Only one base separates this from a far larger clonotype, so it likely reflects a read error. V usage is TRDV1 and J usage is TRDJ1, with a tentative D call TRDD3 (6 bases). Germline assignment: CDR1 TSWWSYY and CDR2 QGS. The CDR3 consists of 20 residues. V was pared by 2 bases and J by 2 bases, with 27 bases between. This CDR3 is CALGESFSKDWEIGTDKLIF. The CDR3 DNA follows: TGTGCTCTTGGGGAATCCTTCTCCAAAGACTGGGAGATTGGTACCGATAAACTCATCTTT.

Concerning this clone itself: This may be a read error, as it is one base from a much larger clone. The chain uses TRAV29/DV5 and TRDJ1; TRDD3 matches 12 bases. The CDR3 sequence is 19 residues long. Germline assignment: CDR1 NSMFDY and CDR2 ISSIKDK. V lost 0 bases and J lost 0; bases outside the gene matches: 12. CDR3 DNA: TGTGCAGCAAGCGTGAACCCTTACTGGGGGATACAATACACCGATAAACTCATCTTT. It is translated as CAASVNPYWGIQYTDKLIF.

This clone was found a few times. A far bigger clonotype differs at one base, so this is likely a read error. The rearrangement links TRDV2 to TRDJ3; 11 bases are a match to TRDD3. The CDR3 length is 18 residues. V shed 5 bases, J shed 0 bases, and the junction held 5 bases outside the gene matches. Germline V gene data show CDR1 as GEAIGNYY and CDR2 as EKD. CDR3 in amino acids: CACGVLGDSSWDTRQMFF. The CDR3 nucleotides are TGTGCCTGTGGCGTACTGGGGGATAGCTCCTGGGACACCCGACAGATGTTTTTC.

About this clone itself: TCRdb's protein for this DNA is that of a much larger clone and differs from the translation at residue 10, likely a read error; the protein shown is the DNA translation. The chain combines TRDV1 with TRDJ1, with 8 bases identical to TRDD2. The CDR3 loop spans 18 amino acids. Germline lookup yields CDR1 TSWWSYY and CDR2 QGS. Trimming at V came to 4 bases and at J to 0 bases, leaving 13 bases not matched to a gene. CDR3 DNA sequence: TGTGCTCTTGGGGTCCGTCTTCCTACTCAAGAGTACACCGATAAACTCATCTTT. This codes for CALGVRLPTQEYTDKLIF.

As concerns this clone: This may be a read error: a much more frequent sequence differs by one nucleotide. The chain employs TRDV2 and TRDJ3, with D tentatively TRDD3 (5 bases). Germline loops: CDR1 GEAIGNYY, CDR2 EKD. V lost 0 bases to trimming and J lost 1 base, with 24 bases between them. This CDR3 is 22 amino acids long. This CDR3 reads CACDTGDLIDWRRSWDTRQMFF. The CDR3 nucleotides read TGTGCCTGTGACACCGGGGACCTCATCGACTGGAGGAGGTCCTGGGACACCCGACAGATGTTTTTC.

Regarding this clone: TCRdb has a much larger clone's protein, which differs at residue 14 from the translation of this DNA, likely because of a read error; what is shown is the protein translated from the DNA. The chain uses TRDV2 and TRDJ3, with 7 bases that match TRDD3. The germline V gene encodes CDR1 GEAIGNYY and CDR2 EKD. The CDR3 has 18 amino acids. The CDR3 DNA sequence: TGTGCCTGTGACACCGGGGGATTCTTCTCCTGGGACACCCAACAGATGTTTTTC. Translation gives CACDTGGFFSWDTQQMFF.

To note about this clone: A single base is all that separates this from a far larger clone, so a read error is likely. The V and J genes are TRDV1 and TRDJ1, with 9 bases lining up with TRDD3. Per the germline V gene, CDR1 is TSWWSYY and CDR2 is QGS. There are 22 residues in the CDR3. The CDR3 region has the DNA TGTGCTATTGGGGAACCAAGAGCTTTCCTACACTACACTGGGGGACCATCCGATAAACTCATCTTT. Protein sequence: CAIGEPRAFLHYTGGPSDKLIF.

This clone is categorized as medium-sized. V usage is TRDV1 and J usage is TRDJ1, with D uncertain. The V end lost 3 bases, the J end lost 4 bases, and 6 bases lay between the germline ends. Germline V gene data show CDR1 as TSWWSYY and CDR2 as QGS. The CDR3 has 12 residues. CDR3 sequence (DNA): TGTGCTCTTGGGGATTCGGGCGATAAACTCATCTTT. Translating it yields CALGDSGDKLIF.

This clone was recorded a few times. It may be a read error: a sequence one base away is much more abundant. V usage is TRDV1 and J usage is TRDJ1; 13 bases match TRDD3. There are 22 residues in the CDR3. CDR1 is TSWWSYY and CDR2 is QGS in the germline V gene. The CDR3 region has the DNA TGTGCTCTTGGGGAAGAGGGGATTAACTGGGGGATACGACAGGGACACACCGAGAAACTCATCTTT. Translating gives CALGEEGINWGIRQGHTEKLIF.

In regard to this clone: A much larger clone sits a single nucleotide away, making a read error possible. This chain joins TRDV2 and TRDJ3; perhaps TRDD3 as D (6 bases). The germline V gene has CDR1 GEAIGNYY and CDR2 EKD. The CDR3 has 18 amino acids. The CDR3 DNA follows: TGTGCCAGTGACACCGTGGGGGGGAGCTCCTGGGACACCCGACAGATGTTTTTC. Residues: CASDTVGGSSWDTRQMFF.

A remark on this clone: A far larger clone is just one base off, so this is likely a read error. This sample includes further DNA sequences coding for the same CDR3. CDR3 residues: CACDTGGFFSWDTRQMFF. In DNA form, the CDR3 reads TGCGCCTGTGACACCGGGGGATTCTTCTCCTGGGACACCCGACAGATGTTTTTC. The chain recombines TRDV2 with TRDJ3, with 7 nucleotides matching TRDD3. Germline V lookup: CDR1 GEAIGNYY, CDR2 EKD. This CDR3 is 18 amino acids long.

This clone counts as large. Different DNA sequences within this sample yield the same CDR3. The chain couples TRDV1 to TRDJ2; D perhaps matches TRDD3 (5 bases). CDR1 and CDR2 from the germline V gene are TSWWSYY and QGS. The CDR3 totals 18 residues. V was clipped by 0 bases and J by 6 bases, with 20 bases between them. CDR3 DNA: TGTGCTCTTGGGGAACTAGAATCCCCCCCGGTACTGGCAGCACAACTCTTCTTT. Its translation: CALGELESPPVLAAQLFF.

As concerns this clone: The likely explanation is a read error, given a far larger clone one base away. This chain joins TRDV2 and TRDJ2; maybe TRDD3 (6 bases). CDR1 GEAIGNYY and CDR2 EKD come from the germline V gene. Trimming pared 3 bases from V and 6 bases from J, leaving 13 bases between. CDR3 length equals 14 residues. The CDR3: CACDPVLGPAQLFF. The CDR3 DNA sequence: TGTGCCTGTGACCCAGTACTGGGACCAGCACAACTCTTCTTT.

This sequence joins TRDV2 and TRDJ3, with TRDD3 matching over 9 bases. The CDR3 spans 17 residues. Germline CDR1 and CDR2: GEAIGNYY and EKD. Trimming took 0 bases from V and 3 from J; bases not matched to a gene: 2. CDR3 sequence reads: CACDTWGIDWDTRQMFF. DNA of the CDR3: TGTGCCTGTGACACCTGGGGGATAGACTGGGACACCCGACAGATGTTTTTC.

As regards this clone: A much larger clone differs by one base, so this may be a read error. The chain joins TRDV1 to TRDJ3; D possibly corresponds to TRDD2 (5 bases). Germline V gives CDR1 TSWWSYY, CDR2 QGS. Trimming removed 3 bases at V and 0 bases at J, with 27 bases between. This CDR3 is built from 23 residues. The CDR3 DNA reads as TGTGCTCTTGGGGACGCTTCCAGTATCGAGGCTGTGGGTATCTCCTGGGACACCCGACAGATGTTTTTC. This sequence encodes CALGDASSIEAVGISWDTRQMFF.

By frequency in the sample, this clone is large (0.1 to 1%). This CDR3 is CAFKFGIPDKLIF. The CDR3, as DNA: TGTGCCTTTAAATTTGGGATACCCGATAAACTCATCTTT. The rearrangement uses TRDV3 and TRDJ1; TRDD3 agrees at 7 bases. The CDR3 is made up of 13 amino acids. Germline-derived CDR1 and CDR2 are TVYSNPD and GDNSRS (reference sequence). V was clipped by 1 base and J by 3 bases; unmatched bases: 5.

By its share, this clone is large. The chain is built from TRDV2 and TRDJ3; 9 bases map to TRDD3. This CDR3 is 17 amino acids long. V lost 3 bases, J lost 1 base, and 3 bases stayed unmatched. Germline V gene sequence: CDR1 GEAIGNYY, CDR2 EKD. In nucleotides, the CDR3 is TGTGCCTGTGACGGAACTGGGGGATCCTGGGACACCCGACAGATGTTTTTC. This sequence encodes CACDGTGGSWDTRQMFF.

By sample share, this clone is large. The sample has other DNA sequences that encode this CDR3 too. This chain connects TRDV2 to TRDJ2, with D tentatively TRDD3 (6 bases). The CDR3 length is 18 residues. Germline CDR1 GEAIGNYY, CDR2 EKD. Trimming removed 0 bases at V and 0 bases at J, with 16 bases between. The CDR3 region has the DNA TGTGCCTGTGACACCGTAGGGGATCCTAAAGCTTTGACAGCACAACTCTTCTTT. The encoded protein is CACDTVGDPKALTAQLFF.

This clone is medium-sized (0.01 to 0.1%) by share. The chain employs TRDV1 and TRDJ1; 11 nucleotides agree with TRDD3. Germline values: CDR1 TSWWSYY, CDR2 QGS. J gave up 1 base and V 2 bases, and 30 bases lay outside the gene matches. The CDR3 length is 25 residues. CDR3 sequence reads: CALGEGFLLLKQYWGIRGCTDKLIF. Here the CDR3 DNA reads TGTGCTCTTGGGGAAGGATTCCTACTTCTCAAACAATACTGGGGGATAAGAGGGTGCACCGATAAACTCATCTTT.

Within the sample, this clone is large. J is TRDJ3 and V is TRDV2; 8 bases are a match to TRDD3. The CDR3 length is 16 residues. The ends lost 3 bases at V and 2 bases at J; junction bases unmatched: 2. Germline values: CDR1 GEAIGNYY, CDR2 EKD. CDR3 amino acids: CACDGIRAWDTRQMFF. In nucleotides, the CDR3 is TGTGCCTGTGACGGGATACGCGCCTGGGACACCCGACAGATGTTTTTC.

Sample share makes this clone medium-sized. The genes are TRDV2 and TRDJ2; TRDD3 matches 10 bases. The CDR3 has 16 amino acids. With V trimmed by 0 bases and J by 5 bases, 5 bases remained unmatched. Germline V gives CDR1 GEAIGNYY, CDR2 EKD. Here the CDR3 DNA reads TGTGCCTGTGACACCGTTTTACTGGGGGATACAGCACAACTCTTCTTT. Residues: CACDTVLLGDTAQLFF.

By sample share, this clone is medium-sized (0.01 to 0.1%). V gene TRDV1 combines with J gene TRDJ2, with TRDD3 matching over 11 bases. The CDR3 loop spans 17 amino acids. The V gene's germline CDR1 is TSWWSYY and CDR2 QGS. Trimming cost V 5 bases and J 9 bases; bases outside gene matches: 14. The CDR3 sequence: CALGRHAAWGIRTQLFF. CDR3 bases: TGTGCTCTTGGGAGACATGCGGCGTGGGGGATACGCACACAACTCTTCTTT.

This clone was detected a few times. Given a much more abundant clone one base away, this may be a read error. The sample carries other DNA sequences with the same CDR3. CDR3 sequence (DNA): TGTGCTCTTGGAGAACTAGAAAGTACTGGGGGATACGGGACCGATAAACTCATCTTT. Amino acid sequence: CALGELESTGGYGTDKLIF. The chain uses TRDV1 and TRDJ1; 13 bases map to TRDD3. The CDR3 is made up of 19 amino acids. From germline, CDR1 is TSWWSYY and CDR2 QGS.

The chain employs TRDV2 and TRDJ3, with 11 bases identical to TRDD3. Germline CDR1 GEAIGNYY, CDR2 EKD. The ends lost 0 bases at V and 0 bases at J; junction bases unmatched: 6. The CDR3 is made up of 20 amino acids. The CDR3 DNA sequence: TGTGCCTGTGACACCGTTCTTACTGGGGGATACTCCTGGGACACCCGACAGATGTTTTTC. It is translated as CACDTVLTGGYSWDTRQMFF.

This clone is large (0.1 to 1%) in the sample. V usage is TRDV1 and J usage is TRDJ1, with 9 bases matching TRDD2. The CDR3 contains 22 residues. CDR1 TSWWSYY and CDR2 QGS come from the germline V gene. Trimming cost V 4 bases and J 2 bases; bases outside gene matches: 26. This CDR3 is CALGGPSRPSYGGPGFTDKLIF. The CDR3 coding sequence is TGTGCTCTTGGGGGTCCCTCGCGACCTTCCTACGGGGGGCCAGGGTTTACCGATAAACTCATCTTT.